This T cell receptor (beta chain) was recovered during a study of Ad26.COV2.S vaccination and SARS-CoV-2 variants. Treatment: about 20 received Ad26.COV2.S at low or high dose, single or two shots; about 5 received placebo; per-sample allocation not given. Specimens were obtained on day 63 following the first vaccine or placebo injection. The CDR3 has 19 residues. V was shortened by 4 bases and J by 2 bases, with 23 bases between the two germline ends. Germline CDR1 reads LGHDT; CDR2 reads YNNKEL (reference sequence). Using immunoSEQ multiplex PCR, the repertoire was profiled, and TCRdb retains in-frame clones only, with some absent. Of 440,000 or so clones listed, 80% to 95% are singletons.

The gene calls are TRBV3-1 (or the pseudogene TRBV3-2) and TRBJ2-2; perhaps TRBD1 as D (6 bases). The sequences come from peripheral blood, collected in a trial of Ad26.COV2.S vaccine versus placebo. The receptor was derived from a person aged 18-65 years who received the Ad26.COV2.S COVID-19 vaccine or a placebo. The CDR3 nucleotides are TGTGCCAGCAGCCCATCGGAGCCGGGACACGGCGTAAACACCGGGGAGCTGTTTTTT. The encoded protein is CASSPSEPGHGVNTGELFF.